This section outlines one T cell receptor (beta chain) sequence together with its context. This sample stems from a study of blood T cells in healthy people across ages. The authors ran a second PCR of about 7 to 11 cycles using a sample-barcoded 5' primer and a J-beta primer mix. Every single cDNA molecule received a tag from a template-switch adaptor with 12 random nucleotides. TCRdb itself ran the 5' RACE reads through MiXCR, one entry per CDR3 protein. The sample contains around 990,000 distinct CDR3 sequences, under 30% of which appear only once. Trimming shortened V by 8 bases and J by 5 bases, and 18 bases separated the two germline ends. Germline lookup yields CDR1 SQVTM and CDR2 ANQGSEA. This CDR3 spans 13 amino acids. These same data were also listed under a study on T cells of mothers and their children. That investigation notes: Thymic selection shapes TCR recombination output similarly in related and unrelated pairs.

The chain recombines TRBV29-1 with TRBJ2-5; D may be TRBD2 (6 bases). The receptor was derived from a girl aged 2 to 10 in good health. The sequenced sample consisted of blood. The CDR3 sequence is CSYFSGGTETQYF. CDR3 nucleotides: TGCAGCTACTTTTCCGGAGGGACGGAGACCCAGTACTTC.